Listed here are 10 T cell receptor beta chains from one sample, sequenced in a study of CD8+ T cells in alopecia areata. Reverse transcription of extracted RNA yielded cDNA, which provided the sequencing template. The method was immunoSEQ multiplex PCR; TCRdb's version includes in-frame clones alone and lacks a portion of them. The sample shows more than 200,000 clones, roughly 40% of them seen only once. Treatment of the sample: oral pan-JAK inhibitor, 5-10 mg twice daily. The sequencing used CD4+ T cells sorted from blood, collected around week 37, from a patient treated with tofacitinib. All receptors come from a human donor with alopecia areata.

The chain is built from TRBV7-3 and TRBJ2-6; 8 bases are shared with TRBD1. CDR1 is SGHTA and CDR2 is FQGTGA in the germline V gene. The CDR3 consists of 19 residues. After removal of 5 bases from V and 1 base from J, the junction contained 13 bases not matched to a gene. CDR3 sequence reads: CASSLHPGQVISGANVLTF. The CDR3 DNA reads TGTGCCAGCAGCCTCCATCCGGGACAGGTTATATCTGGGGCCAACGTCCTGACTTTC. The full variable domain, its missing parts supplied by reference TRBV7-3 and TRBJ2-6, is GAGVSQTPSNKVTEKGKYVELRCDPISGHTALYWYRQSLGQGPEFLIYFQGTGAADDSGLPNDRFFAVRPEGSVSTLKIQRTERGDSAVYLCASSLHPGQVISGANVLTFGAGSRLTVL.

CDR3 DNA: TGTGCCAGCAGTTACAGCCTTAACACTGAAGCTTTCTTT. Translation gives CASSYSLNTEAFF. The chain couples TRBV2 to TRBJ1-1; unclear D gene. V lost 5 bases to trimming and J lost 2 bases, with 9 bases between them. Germline V gives CDR1 SNHLY, CDR2 FYNNEI. The CDR3 has 13 residues.

A few counts support this clone. The chain is built from TRBV15 and TRBJ2-5; no clear D gene. The V end was cut by 3 bases, the J end by 5 bases, with 16 bases between. This CDR3 is 15 amino acids long. The germline V gene encodes CDR1 LNHNV and CDR2 YYDKDF (reference sequence). The CDR3 nucleotides are TGTGCCACCAGCAGCCCCAGAGAGGTGGCGGAGACCCAGTACTTC. Translating it yields CATSSPREVAETQYF.

This chain links TRBV7-9 with TRBJ2-1; 10 positions match TRBD2. J was trimmed by 3 bases and V by 2 bases; bases with no gene match: 4. Germline lookup yields CDR1 SEHNR and CDR2 FQNEAQ (reference sequence). The length of the CDR3 is 16 residues. The chain's CDR3 is CASSLTSGRDYNEQFF. CDR3 nucleotides: TGTGCCAGCAGCTTAACGAGCGGGAGGGACTACAATGAGCAGTTCTTC.

The chain uses TRBV7-9 and TRBJ2-1; TRBD2 matches 8 bases. The CDR3 length is 16 residues. Losses at the gene ends were 1 base for V and 4 bases for J; bases not matched to a gene: 6. Germline V gives CDR1 SEHNR, CDR2 FQNEAQ (reference sequence). As DNA, the CDR3 is TGTGCCAGCAGCTTAGGTTCCCTAGCGGGTTACAATGAGCAGTTCTTC. Its protein product is CASSLGSLAGYNEQFF.

V gene TRBV5-4 combines with J gene TRBJ2-4, with D unresolved. Germline values: CDR1 SGHNT, CDR2 YYREEE (reference sequence). Trimming cost V 0 bases and J 10 bases, with 11 bases left between them. CDR3 size: 13 residues. CDR3 nucleotide sequence: TGTGCCAGCAGCTTGGATAGCACCAAGATTCAGTACTTC. It codes for CASSLDSTKIQYF.

The DNA of the CDR3 is TGTGCCAGCAGTTTGAGCCAGGGGAATGGCTACACCTTC. Translated, it gives CASSLSQGNGYTF. V and J are TRBV28 and TRBJ1-2, with D tentatively TRBD1 (6 bases). Germline CDR1 MDHEN, CDR2 SYDVKM. This CDR3 is built from 13 residues. V lost 3 bases, J lost 6 bases, and 11 bases lay in between.

This clone has only a few counts. The chain uses TRBV6-1 and TRBJ1-4; D may be TRBD1 (5 bases). Germline CDR1 and CDR2: MNHNS and SASEGT. The CDR3 is made up of 14 amino acids. The V end was cut by 8 bases, the J end by 5 bases, with 15 bases between. CDR3 loop: CASGPPGLNEKLFF. The CDR3 DNA reads as TGTGCCAGCGGACCACCGGGGCTAAATGAAAAACTGTTTTTT.

This clone has a handful of counts. V is TRBV15 and J is TRBJ1-5, with 8 bases fitting TRBD1. Trimming took 5 bases from V and 6 from J; bases not matched to a gene: 3. CDR1 is LNHNV and CDR2 is YYDKDF in the germline V gene (reference sequence). CDR3 length: 13 amino acids. The CDR3, as DNA: TGTGCCACCAGCGCCAGGGGGCTTCAGCCCCAGCATTTT. Its translation is CATSARGLQPQHF.

The rearrangement links TRBV29-1 to TRBJ1-2; TRBD1 is a possible D gene (6 bases). The CDR3 length is 11 residues. Looked up from germline, CDR1 is SQVTM and CDR2 is ANQGSEA. The V end was cut by 8 bases, the J end by 3 bases, with 10 bases between. In nucleotides, the CDR3 is TGCAGCTCTCGGACAGACTATGGCTACACCTTC. Its translation is CSSRTDYGYTF.